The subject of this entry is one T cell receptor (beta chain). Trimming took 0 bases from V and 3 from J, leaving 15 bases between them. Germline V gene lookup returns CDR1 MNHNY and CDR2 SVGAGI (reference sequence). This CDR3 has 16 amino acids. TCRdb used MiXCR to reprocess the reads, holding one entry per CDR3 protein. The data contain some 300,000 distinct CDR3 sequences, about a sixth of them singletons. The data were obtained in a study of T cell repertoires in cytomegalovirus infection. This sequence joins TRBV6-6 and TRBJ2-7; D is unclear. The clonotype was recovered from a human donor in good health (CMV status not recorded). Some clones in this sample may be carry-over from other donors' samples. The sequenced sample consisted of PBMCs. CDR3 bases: TGTGCCAGCAGTTACTCGAAAGCAGGTGATGGCTACGAGCAGTACTTC. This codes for CASSYSKAGDGYEQYF.